This is a list of T cell receptor beta chains from one sample in a study of blood T cells in healthy people across ages. TCRdb called the 5' RACE reads again in MiXCR, with one record for every CDR3 protein. The sample has around 600,000 distinct CDR3 sequences; 40% to 55% are singletons. Sequenced sample: blood. All receptors come from a man older than 75 in good health. Each CDR3 is given with its conserved first and last residue. A D gene is named only where the DNA matches it firmly. Size is stated for part of the rows, as once, few or many counts, or as a class when the clone is expanded.

TRBD2 | many | TRBJ2-1 | 14 | TRBV4-2 | CASRARAGEDEQFF
TRBD2 | - | TRBJ2-5 | 13 | TRBV20-1 | CSAPSGLGETQYF
TRBD1 | - | - | 14 | TRBV7-3 | CASSLGGQHYEQYF
- | - | TRBJ1-4 | 20 | TRBV27 | CASSLSITSPGATTNEKLFF
- | few | TRBJ1-2 | 14 | TRBV15 | CATSSAIRRYGYTF
- | few | TRBJ2-6 | 17 | TRBV6-1 | CASSDRDSSSGANVLTF
- | - | TRBJ1-1 | 13 | TRBV7-2 | CASSFSMNTEAFF
- | few | TRBJ2-3 | 14 | TRBV20-1 | CSARVVGVTDTQYF
- | - | TRBJ1-4 | 15 | TRBV7-9 | CASRQGRATNEKLFF
TRBD2 | - | - | 16 | TRBV7-2 | CASSLRVTSFACEQYF
TRBD2 | - | TRBJ2-1 | 14 | TRBV20-1 | CSAGRDPLAGGRFF
TRBD1 | many | TRBJ1-2 | 16 | TRBV6-6 | CASSIGQERSNYGYTF
- | few | TRBJ1-6 | 14 | TRBV7-2 | CASSLGVGRSPLHF
- | - | TRBJ2-7 | 13 | TRBV7-2 | CASSLRWAYEQYF
- | - | TRBJ1-6 | 14 | TRBV20-1 | CSAVDTWIVSPLHF
- | - | TRBJ2-5 | 15 | TRBV7-6 | CASSRIDGRQETQYF
TRBD2 | few | TRBJ2-7 | 15 | TRBV29-1 | CSVEGGLAGVYEQYF
TRBD1 | - | TRBJ2-7 | 15 | TRBV4-3 | CASSQDATGFNEQYF
- | - | TRBJ1-2 | 12 | TRBV30 | CAWSPEDYGYTF
TRBD2 | - | TRBJ2-1 | 15 | TRBV20-1 | CSAQPPGLAHNEQFF
- | - | TRBJ2-1 | 12 | TRBV10-3 | CAISDVHYEQFF
- | - | TRBJ1-6 | 14 | TRBV7-2 | CASSPAAFNSPLHF
- | - | TRBJ2-2 | 14 | TRBV29-1 | CSGRDSGDTGELFF
TRBD2 | - | TRBJ2-7 | 20 | TRBV12-3/TRBV12-4 | CASSSLLGLADYWEYYEQYF
- | - | - | 17 | TRBV5-6 | CASSGGPQGPVYNEQYF
- | few | TRBJ2-7 | 14 | TRBV9 | CASSGDSWNYEQYF
- | few | TRBJ2-3 | 17 | TRBV6-6 | CASSYLGGAGYPDTQYF
TRBD2 | - | TRBJ2-1 | 14 | TRBV29-1 | CSVSGGISYNEQFF
TRBD2 | - | TRBJ2-5 | 17 | TRBV4-1 | CASSQDRLAGVGETQYF
- | - | TRBJ2-1 | 13 | TRBV7-3 | CASSSSNYNEQFF
TRBD1 | few | TRBJ2-5 | 14 | TRBV5-1 | CASSFTGGPETQYF
TRBD1 | once | TRBJ1-6 | 14 | TRBV6-5 | CASSAGTANSPLHF
- | few | TRBJ2-1 | 12 | TRBV7-9 | CASSLSGAEQFF
- | - | TRBJ2-3 | 14 | TRBV2 | CASKIQGWTDTQYF
TRBD1 | - | TRBJ2-1 | 15 | TRBV28 | CASSRTGTGGHEQFF
- | - | TRBJ2-7 | 15 | TRBV28 | CASSSPPRQSYEQYF
TRBD2 | - | TRBJ2-1 | 15 | TRBV6-2/TRBV6-3 | CASIKGGGGYNEQFF
- | - | TRBJ2-1 | 17 | TRBV7-2 | CASSLWSTRLGNNGQFF
- | - | - | 14 | TRBV11-2 | CASSFVSSYNEQYF
TRBD1 | - | TRBJ2-1 | 12 | TRBV6-6 | CASSYLGDSQFF
TRBD2 | - | - | 17 | TRBV3-1 | CASSPTVAGGSYNEQYF
- | - | TRBJ2-3 | 11 | TRBV24-1 | CATSEGRRRYF
- | few | TRBJ2-7 | 15 | TRBV5-1 | CASSRPTSSSYEQYF
TRBD1 | - | TRBJ2-1 | 15 | TRBV11-2 | CASSSRDRGSVEQFF
TRBD1 | - | TRBJ2-3 | 15 | TRBV5-1 | CASSFDRGYTDTQYF
- | - | TRBJ1-5 | 13 | TRBV20-1 | CSASAGAGQPQHF
- | - | TRBJ1-1 | 14 | TRBV12-3/TRBV12-4 | CASSFTDINTEAFF
- | - | TRBJ1-2 | 15 | TRBV20-1 | CSAPPREEPNYGYTF
- | many | TRBJ1-1 | 9 | TRBV6-6 | CASSQEAFF
- | - | TRBJ2-7 | 14 | TRBV7-2 | CASSLRTAQGEQYF
TRBD1 | many | TRBJ1-2 | 17 | TRBV6-5 | CASSYDGAGGSDYGYTF
TRBD2 | once | - | 16 | TRBV7-2 | CASSLALSGGYNEQYF
TRBD2 | - | TRBJ2-1 | 16 | TRBV5-1 | CVSSSQTSGSGGEQFF